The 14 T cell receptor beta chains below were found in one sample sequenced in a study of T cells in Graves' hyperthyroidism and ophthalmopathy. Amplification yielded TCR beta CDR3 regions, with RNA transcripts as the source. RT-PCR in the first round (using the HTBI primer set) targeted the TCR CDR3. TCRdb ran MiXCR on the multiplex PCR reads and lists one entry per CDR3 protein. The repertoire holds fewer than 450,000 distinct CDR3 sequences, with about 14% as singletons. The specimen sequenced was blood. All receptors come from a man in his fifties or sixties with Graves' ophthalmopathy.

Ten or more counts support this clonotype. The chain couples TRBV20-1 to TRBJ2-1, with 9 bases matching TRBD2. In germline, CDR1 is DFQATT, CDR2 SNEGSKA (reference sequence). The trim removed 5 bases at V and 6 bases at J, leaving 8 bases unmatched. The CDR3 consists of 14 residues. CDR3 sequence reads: CSAGDLAGVNEQFF. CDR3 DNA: TGCAGTGCTGGTGATTTAGCGGGAGTCAATGAGCAGTTCTTC.

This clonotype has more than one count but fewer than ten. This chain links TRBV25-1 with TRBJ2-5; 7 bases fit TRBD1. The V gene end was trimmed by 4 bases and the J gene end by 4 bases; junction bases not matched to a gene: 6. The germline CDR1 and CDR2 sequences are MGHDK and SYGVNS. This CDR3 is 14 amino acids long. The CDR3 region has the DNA TGTGCCAGCAGTGGGAGGACAGGTGGAGAGACCCAGTACTTC. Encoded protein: CASSGRTGGETQYF.

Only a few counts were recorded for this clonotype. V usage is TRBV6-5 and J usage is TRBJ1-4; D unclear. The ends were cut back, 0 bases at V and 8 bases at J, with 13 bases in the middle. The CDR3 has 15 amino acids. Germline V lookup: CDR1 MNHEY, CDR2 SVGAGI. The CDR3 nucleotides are TGTGCCAGCAGTTACTCGAACAGCGGTGGGGAAAAACTGTTTTTT. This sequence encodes CASSYSNSGGEKLFF.

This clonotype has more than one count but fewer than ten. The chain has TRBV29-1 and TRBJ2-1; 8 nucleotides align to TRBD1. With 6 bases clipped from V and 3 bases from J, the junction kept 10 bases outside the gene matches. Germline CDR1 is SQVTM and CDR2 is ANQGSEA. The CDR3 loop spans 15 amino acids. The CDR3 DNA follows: TGCAGCGTCGACCCTGGACAGGGTAGCTACAATGAGCAGTTCTTC. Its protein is CSVDPGQGSYNEQFF.

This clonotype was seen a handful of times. The CDR3 sequence is CASSFSLAGTDTQYF. For the CDR3, the DNA is TGCGCCAGCAGCTTTTCCCTAGCGGGCACAGATACGCAGTATTTT. The chain employs TRBV5-1 and TRBJ2-3; 7 positions match TRBD2. CDR3 length equals 15 residues. J lost 1 base, V lost 2 bases, and 4 bases had no gene match. Germline V gives CDR1 SGHRS, CDR2 YFSETQ.

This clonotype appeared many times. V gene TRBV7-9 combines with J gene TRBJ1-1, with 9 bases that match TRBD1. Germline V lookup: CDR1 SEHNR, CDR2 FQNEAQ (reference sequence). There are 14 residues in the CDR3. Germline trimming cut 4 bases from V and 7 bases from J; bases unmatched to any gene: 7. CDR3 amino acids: CASSSGQGHREAFF. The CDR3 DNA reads TGTGCCAGCAGCTCAGGACAGGGGCACCGTGAAGCTTTCTTT.

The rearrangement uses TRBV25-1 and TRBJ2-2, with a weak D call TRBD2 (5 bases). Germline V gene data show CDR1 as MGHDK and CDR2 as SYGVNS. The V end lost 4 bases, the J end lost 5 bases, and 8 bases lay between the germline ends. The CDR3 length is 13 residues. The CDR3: CASSGRGTGELFF. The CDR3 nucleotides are TGTGCCAGCAGTGGCCGGGGTACCGGGGAGCTGTTTTTT.

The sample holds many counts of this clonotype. CDR3 loop: CASGRGGEGYEQYF. The CDR3 DNA reads as TGTGCCAGCGGCCGGGGGGGCGAGGGTTACGAGCAGTACTTC. The V call is TRBV11-1, the J call TRBJ2-7; 8 bases are shared with TRBD2. V dropped 8 bases and J dropped 4; count of bases not matched to a gene: 10. Germline CDR1 and CDR2: SGHAT and FQDESV (reference sequence). This CDR3 spans 14 amino acids. The full variable domain, with the rest looked up from reference TRBV11-1 and TRBJ2-7, is EAEVAQSPRYKITEKSQAVAFWCDPISGHATLYWYRQILGQGPELLVQFQDESVVDDSQLPKDRFSAERLKGVDSTLKIQPAELGDSAMYLCASGRGGEGYEQYFGPGTRLTVT.

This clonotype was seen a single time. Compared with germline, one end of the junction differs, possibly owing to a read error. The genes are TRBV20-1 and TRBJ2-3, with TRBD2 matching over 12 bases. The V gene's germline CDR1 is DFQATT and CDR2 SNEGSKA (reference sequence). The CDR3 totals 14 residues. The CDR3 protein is CSSSGRAPTDTQYF. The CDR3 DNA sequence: TGCAGTTCTAGCGGGAGGGCCCCCACAGATACGCAGTATTTT.

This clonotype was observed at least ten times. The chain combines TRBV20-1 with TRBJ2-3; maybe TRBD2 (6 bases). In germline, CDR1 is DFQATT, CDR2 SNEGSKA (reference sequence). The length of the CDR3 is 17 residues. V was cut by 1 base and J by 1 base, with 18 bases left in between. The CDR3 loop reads CSARVEGRKAGTDTQYF. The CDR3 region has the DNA TGCAGTGCTAGAGTGGAGGGGAGGAAGGCAGGCACAGATACGCAGTATTTT.

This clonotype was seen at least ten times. CDR3 bases: TGTGCCAGATCTAGCGCTACGGGGGAGCAGTACTTC. This sequence encodes CARSSATGEQYF. The chain recombines TRBV2 with TRBJ2-7, with a possible D match to TRBD2 (6 bases). The CDR3 covers 12 residues. The ends were cut back, 9 bases at V and 7 bases at J, with 16 bases in the middle. Per germline, CDR1 SNHLY and CDR2 FYNNEI.

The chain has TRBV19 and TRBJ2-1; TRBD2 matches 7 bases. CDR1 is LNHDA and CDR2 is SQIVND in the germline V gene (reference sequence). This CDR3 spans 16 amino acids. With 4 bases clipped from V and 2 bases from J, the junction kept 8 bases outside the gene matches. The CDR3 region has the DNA TGTGCCAGTAGTACTTCTAGCGGAACTCCCTACAATGAGCAGTTCTTC. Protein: CASSTSSGTPYNEQFF. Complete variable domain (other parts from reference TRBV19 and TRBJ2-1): DGGITQSPKYLFRKEGQNVTLSCEQNLNHDAMYWYRQDPGQGLRLIYYSQIVNDFQKGDIAEGYSVSREKKESFPLTVTSAQKNPTAFYLCASSTSSGTPYNEQFFGPGTRLTVL.

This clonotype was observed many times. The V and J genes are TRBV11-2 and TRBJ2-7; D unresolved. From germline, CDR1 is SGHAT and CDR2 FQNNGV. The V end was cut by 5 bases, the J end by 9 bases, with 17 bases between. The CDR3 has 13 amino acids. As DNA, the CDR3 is TGTGCCAGCAGCCCTGGCCCGACTGTTGCGCAGTACTTC. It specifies CASSPGPTVAQYF.

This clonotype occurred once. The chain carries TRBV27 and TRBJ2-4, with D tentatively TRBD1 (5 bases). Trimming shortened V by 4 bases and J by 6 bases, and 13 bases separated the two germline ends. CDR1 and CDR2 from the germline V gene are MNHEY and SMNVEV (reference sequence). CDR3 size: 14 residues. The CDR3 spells CASSSQGVANIQYF. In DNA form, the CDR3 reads TGTGCCAGCAGTTCCCAAGGGGTAGCAAACATTCAGTACTTC.